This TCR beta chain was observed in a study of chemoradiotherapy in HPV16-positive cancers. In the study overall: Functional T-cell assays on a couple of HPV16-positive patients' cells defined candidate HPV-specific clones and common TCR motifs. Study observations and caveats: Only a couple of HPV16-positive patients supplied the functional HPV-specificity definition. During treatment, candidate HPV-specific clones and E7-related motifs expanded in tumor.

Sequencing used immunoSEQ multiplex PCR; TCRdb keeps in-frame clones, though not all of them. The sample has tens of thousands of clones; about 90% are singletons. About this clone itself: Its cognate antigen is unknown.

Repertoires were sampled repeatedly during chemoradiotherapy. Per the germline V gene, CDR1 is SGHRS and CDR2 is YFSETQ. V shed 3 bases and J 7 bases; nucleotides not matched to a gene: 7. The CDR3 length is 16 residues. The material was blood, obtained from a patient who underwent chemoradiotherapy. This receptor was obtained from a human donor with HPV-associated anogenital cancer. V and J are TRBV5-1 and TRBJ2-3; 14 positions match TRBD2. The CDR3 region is CASSWGTSGSSNTQYF. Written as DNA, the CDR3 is TGCGCCAGCAGCTGGGGGACTAGCGGGAGTTCAAATACGCAGTATTTT. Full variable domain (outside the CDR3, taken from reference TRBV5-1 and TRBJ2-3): KAGVTQTPRYLIKTRGQQVTLSCSPISGHRSVSWYQQTPGQGLQFLFEYFSETQRNKGNFPGRFSGRQFSNSRSEMNVSTLELGDSALYLCASSWGTSGSSNTQYFGPGTRLTVL.